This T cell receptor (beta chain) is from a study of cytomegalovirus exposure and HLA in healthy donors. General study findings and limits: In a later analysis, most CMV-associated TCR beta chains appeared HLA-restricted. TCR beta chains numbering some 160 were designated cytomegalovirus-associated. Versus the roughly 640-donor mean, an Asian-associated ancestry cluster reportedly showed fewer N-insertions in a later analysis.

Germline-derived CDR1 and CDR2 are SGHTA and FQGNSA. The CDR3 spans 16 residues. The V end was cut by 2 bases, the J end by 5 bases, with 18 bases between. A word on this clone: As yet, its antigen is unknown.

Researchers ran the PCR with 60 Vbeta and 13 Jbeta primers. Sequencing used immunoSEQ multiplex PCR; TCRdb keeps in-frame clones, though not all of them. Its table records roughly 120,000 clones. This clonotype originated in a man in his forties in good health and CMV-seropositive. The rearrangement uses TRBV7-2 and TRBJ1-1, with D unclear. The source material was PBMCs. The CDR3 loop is CASSLLATIGETEAFF. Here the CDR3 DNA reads TGTGCCAGCAGCTTATTGGCCACAATAGGAGAGACTGAAGCTTTCTTT.